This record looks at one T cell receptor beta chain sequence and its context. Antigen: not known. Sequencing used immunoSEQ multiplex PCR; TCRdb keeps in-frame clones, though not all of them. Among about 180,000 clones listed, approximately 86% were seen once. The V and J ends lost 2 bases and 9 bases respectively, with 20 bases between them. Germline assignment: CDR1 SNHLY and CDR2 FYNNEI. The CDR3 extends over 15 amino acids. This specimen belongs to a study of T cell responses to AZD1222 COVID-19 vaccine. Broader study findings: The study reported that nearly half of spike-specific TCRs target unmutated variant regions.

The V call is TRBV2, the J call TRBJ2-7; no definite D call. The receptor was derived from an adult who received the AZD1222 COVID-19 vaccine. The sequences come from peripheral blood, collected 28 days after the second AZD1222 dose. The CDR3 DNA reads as TGTGCCAGCAGTGAAATTGGCCAAGGGTACGACGGGCAGTACTTC. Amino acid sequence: CASSEIGQGYDGQYF.